The 26 T cell receptor beta chains listed next were all sequenced from one sample in a study of blood T cell repertoires in COVID-19. Method: immunoSEQ multiplex PCR; TCRdb's copy keeps in-frame clones and lacks some. This table has approximately 250,000 clones, roughly 84% appearing once. Material for sequencing was peripheral blood. Every receptor here comes from a woman aged 40 to 55 who had recovered from COVID-19.

The chain couples TRBV28 to TRBJ1-1, with a weak D call TRBD1 (5 bases). The germline CDR1 and CDR2 sequences are MDHEN and SYDVKM. The CDR3 length is 15 residues. V lost 2 bases to trimming and J lost 3 bases, with 13 bases between them. In DNA form, the CDR3 reads TGTGCCAGCAGTTTAGGGGCGCGCCAGGACACTGAAGCTTTCTTT. Encoded protein: CASSLGARQDTEAFF. Variable domain in full (rest from reference TRBV28 and TRBJ1-1): DVKVTQSSRYLVKRTGEKVFLECVQDMDHENMFWYRQDPGLGLRLIYFSYDVKMKEKGDIPEGYSVSREKKERFSLILESASTNQTSMYLCASSLGARQDTEAFFGQGTRLTVV.

The chain has TRBV19 and TRBJ2-2; D gene ambiguous. This CDR3 contains 12 residues. Germline V CDR1 and CDR2: LNHDA, SQIVND (reference sequence). V was cut by 8 bases and J by 5 bases, with 9 bases left in between. In DNA form, the CDR3 reads TGTGCCAGTTATCACGAGACCGGGGAGCTGTTTTTT. This gives the protein CASYHETGELFF.

The gene calls are TRBV9 and TRBJ1-1; D not certain. The CDR3 covers 15 residues. The V gene lost 7 bases and the J gene lost 0 bases, with 16 bases spanning the gap. Germline V gene sequence: CDR1 SGDLS, CDR2 YYNGEE. CDR3 loop: CASSTGDSMNTEAFF. CDR3 in DNA: TGTGCCAGCTCCACGGGAGATTCCATGAACACTGAAGCTTTCTTT.

The V call is TRBV19, the J call TRBJ2-1; 14 bases are a match to TRBD2. Germline values: CDR1 LNHDA, CDR2 SQIVND (reference sequence). The length of the CDR3 is 19 residues. After removal of 1 base from V and 1 base from J, the junction contained 6 bases not matched to a gene. The CDR3 loop is CASSIGTSGGLGSYNEQFF. The CDR3 coding sequence is TGTGCCAGTAGTATAGGGACTAGCGGGGGGCTCGGATCCTACAATGAGCAGTTCTTC.

V is TRBV19 and J is TRBJ1-1; no clear D gene. CDR1 is LNHDA, CDR2 SQIVND, per germline (reference sequence). The CDR3 sequence is 14 residues long. V was trimmed by 1 base and J by 10 bases, leaving 16 bases between them. The CDR3 coding sequence is TGTGCCAGTAGTATAGTCTCGGAGGGAGGAGTAGCTTTCTTT. Amino acids: CASSIVSEGGVAFF.

The chain employs TRBV6-4 and TRBJ2-3; 7 bases align to TRBD1. The V segment lost 6 bases and the J segment 0 bases; nucleotides outside the gene matches: 6. This CDR3 comprises 15 residues. Germline V gene lookup returns CDR1 MRHNA and CDR2 SNTAGT. The CDR3 DNA reads as TGTGCCAGCAGCCAACAGGGGACCAGCACAGATACGCAGTATTTT. It translates to CASSQQGTSTDTQYF.

The V gene is TRBV6-4, the J gene TRBJ1-4, with 7 nucleotides matching TRBD1. The germline gives CDR1 MRHNA, CDR2 SNTAGT. The V and J ends lost 3 bases and 11 bases, in that order; junction bases with no gene match: 9. The length of the CDR3 is 14 residues. The CDR3 is CASSEGTASKKLFF. The CDR3 coding sequence is TGTGCCAGCAGTGAAGGGACAGCCTCTAAGAAACTGTTTTTT.

The rearrangement uses TRBV3-1 (or the pseudogene TRBV3-2) and TRBJ1-1; D is uncertain. The germline V gene encodes CDR1 LGHDT and CDR2 YNNKEL (reference sequence). V was shortened by 4 bases and J by 1 base, with 16 bases between the two germline ends. CDR3 length: 16 amino acids. The CDR3 loop is CASSPVRFGRNTEAFF. The CDR3 nucleotides are TGTGCCAGCAGCCCAGTACGGTTTGGGAGGAACACTGAAGCTTTCTTT.

This clone appeared a single time. The chain links TRBV7-2 to TRBJ2-5; perhaps TRBD1 as D (5 bases). The CDR3 length is 13 residues. The germline CDR1 and CDR2 sequences are SGHTA and FQGNSA. V dropped 4 bases and J dropped 4 bases, with 10 bases sitting between them. The CDR3 loop is CASSSSTAETQYF. DNA of the CDR3: TGTGCCAGCAGCTCCTCGACAGCAGAGACCCAGTACTTC.

The chain has TRBV4-3 and TRBJ2-7, with D perhaps matching TRBD2 (6 bases). The germline gives CDR1 LGHNA, CDR2 YSLEER. The CDR3 totals 14 residues. V lost 1 base and J 7 bases, leaving 14 bases between the germline ends. CDR3 in amino acids: CASSQVGSAGEQYF. The CDR3 DNA reads as TGCGCCAGCAGCCAAGTCGGGAGCGCGGGGGAGCAGTACTTC.

The rearrangement links TRBV4-1 to TRBJ2-5, with 13 bases matching TRBD2. The germline gives CDR1 MGHRA, CDR2 YSYEKL. This CDR3 region has 18 residues. V lost 1 base and J lost 4; bases outside the gene matches: 9. CDR3: CASSQGITSGGGGETQYF. CDR3 nucleotide sequence: TGCGCCAGCAGCCAAGGGATAACTAGCGGGGGGGGCGGAGAGACCCAGTACTTC.

The chain has TRBV30 and TRBJ1-2; possibly TRBD1 for D (5 bases). The germline V and J ends were trimmed by 0 bases and 4 bases, with 12 bases remaining between them. The CDR3 consists of 14 residues. Germline CDR1 is GTSNPN and CDR2 is SVGIG (reference sequence). CDR3 in amino acids: CAWSVRGEAYGYTF. The CDR3 DNA reads as TGTGCCTGGAGTGTAAGGGGCGAAGCCTATGGCTACACCTTC.

In DNA, the CDR3 is TGCGCCAGCAGCCAGGGGCGGGGGAACACTGAAGCTTTCTTT. It codes for CASSQGRGNTEAFF. The chain uses TRBV4-3 and TRBJ1-1, with D tentatively TRBD1 (5 bases). Germline assignment: CDR1 LGHNA and CDR2 YSLEER. The CDR3 loop spans 14 amino acids. V lost 3 bases and J 1 base, leaving 9 bases between the germline ends.

This clone was detected a few times. The chain couples TRBV19 to TRBJ2-2; 10 nucleotides line up with TRBD1. The germline gives CDR1 LNHDA, CDR2 SQIVND (reference sequence). V lost 3 bases and J lost 10; bases outside the gene matches: 5. CDR3 length: 14 amino acids. The CDR3 loop reads CASSIGTGAAELFF. In DNA form, the CDR3 reads TGTGCCAGTAGTATCGGGACAGGGGCCGCGGAGCTGTTTTTT.

V usage is TRBV7-9 and J usage is TRBJ1-2; possibly TRBD1 for D (5 bases). Germline V gene data show CDR1 as SEHNR and CDR2 as FQNEAQ (reference sequence). This CDR3 has 11 residues. Trimming left V 6 bases short and J 7 bases short, with 9 bases between. The CDR3: CASRAGGGYTF. CDR3 nucleotides: TGTGCCAGCAGGGCCGGGGGTGGCTACACCTTC. Drawing the rest from reference TRBV7-9 and TRBJ1-2, the complete variable domain is DTGVSQNPRHKITKRGQNVTFRCDPISEHNRLYWYRQTLGQGPEFLTYFQNEAQLEKSRLLSDRFSAERPKGSFSTLEIQRTEQGDSAMYLCASRAGGGYTFGSGTRLTVV.

V and J are TRBV14 and TRBJ1-3, with D uncertain. The germline V gene encodes CDR1 SGHDN and CDR2 FVKESK. This CDR3 is built from 16 residues. V lost 7 bases, J lost 0 bases, and 16 bases lay in between. The CDR3 here is CASTPSGAYSGNTIYF. The DNA of the CDR3 is TGTGCCAGCACCCCGAGCGGCGCGTACTCTGGAAACACCATATATTTT.

This chain joins TRBV4-3 and TRBJ2-7, with 9 nucleotides matching TRBD1. V dropped 0 bases and J dropped 2; count of bases not matched to a gene: 11. Germline CDR1 is LGHNA and CDR2 is YSLEER. The CDR3 is 18 amino acids. CDR3 in DNA: TGCGCCAGCAGCCAAGATGCGGCCGACAGGGGGTTCCCCTACGAGCAGTACTTC. This translates into CASSQDAADRGFPYEQYF.

CDR3 DNA: TGTGCCAGCAGCGCCGGAGGGAACTACGAGCAGTACTTC. Translated: CASSAGGNYEQYF. The V call is TRBV3-1 (or the pseudogene TRBV3-2), the J call TRBJ2-7; TRBD2 might be the D (6 bases). V shed 5 bases and J shed 3 bases, with 11 bases lying between them. Germline V gene data show CDR1 as LGHDT and CDR2 as YNNKEL (reference sequence). The CDR3 loop spans 13 amino acids.

This chain joins TRBV5-1 and TRBJ2-7; D gene uncertain. This CDR3 comprises 13 residues. Germline CDR1 reads SGHRS; CDR2 reads YFSETQ. Trimming removed 5 bases at V and 5 bases at J, with 14 bases between. The CDR3 spells CASSWPGFDEQYF. The CDR3 DNA sequence: TGCGCCAGCAGTTGGCCGGGTTTCGACGAGCAGTACTTC.

This clone appeared once. The chain carries TRBV30 and TRBJ1-1, with D unclear. The CDR3 totals 13 residues. Per germline, CDR1 GTSNPN and CDR2 SVGIG (reference sequence). The V gene lost 0 bases and the J gene lost 1 base, with 6 bases spanning the gap. CDR3 residues: CAWSVRENTEAFF. The CDR3 DNA follows: TGTGCCTGGAGTGTTCGGGAGAACACTGAAGCTTTCTTT.

The gene calls are TRBV15 and TRBJ2-5; 8 nucleotides agree with TRBD1. The CDR3 totals 15 residues. Germline V gene sequence: CDR1 LNHNV, CDR2 YYDKDF (reference sequence). The ends lost 3 bases at V and 5 bases at J; junction bases unmatched: 8. The CDR3 reads CATSRDPTGDETQYF. The CDR3 region has the DNA TGTGCCACCAGCAGGGACCCGACAGGGGACGAGACCCAGTACTTC.

The chain recombines TRBV9 with TRBJ2-3, with 8 bases lining up with TRBD1. This CDR3 is 15 amino acids long. V trimming: 0 bases; J trimming: 6 bases; junction bases outside the gene matches: 6. Germline V gene lookup returns CDR1 SGDLS and CDR2 YYNGEE. The CDR3 is CASSVAGTGVDTQYF. In DNA form, the CDR3 reads TGTGCCAGCAGCGTAGCCGGGACAGGAGTGGATACGCAGTATTTT.

V and J are TRBV5-1 and TRBJ2-3, with 10 bases matching TRBD2. The V gene's germline CDR1 is SGHRS and CDR2 YFSETQ. Unmatched junction bases numbered 4, after V lost 2 bases and J lost 4 bases. The CDR3 consists of 15 residues. CDR3 in amino acids: CASSFSGGAADTQYF. As DNA, the CDR3 is TGCGCCAGCAGCTTCAGCGGGGGGGCCGCAGATACGCAGTATTTT.

The chain combines TRBV15 with TRBJ2-2, with D perhaps matching TRBD1 (6 bases). Trimming stripped 3 bases from V and 4 bases from J, with 9 bases between. The germline V gene encodes CDR1 LNHNV and CDR2 YYDKDF (reference sequence). This CDR3 contains 14 residues. The CDR3 sequence: CATSSIRGTGELFF. The CDR3 DNA reads as TGTGCCACCAGCAGTATCAGGGGCACCGGGGAGCTGTTTTTT.

This clone occurred a few times. This chain joins TRBV7-9 and TRBJ2-1; D may be TRBD1 (6 bases). Germline lookup yields CDR1 SEHNR and CDR2 FQNEAQ (reference sequence). The CDR3 sequence is 16 residues long. V shed 4 bases and J shed 6 bases, with 19 bases lying between them. In DNA, the CDR3 is TGTGCCAGCAGCTCACTTGGGGGCCTCGACGTCAATGAGCAGTTCTTC. This translates into CASSSLGGLDVNEQFF.

V gene TRBV19 combines with J gene TRBJ2-1; 9 nucleotides line up with TRBD2. The CDR3 extends over 17 amino acids. J lost 0 bases, V lost 3 bases, and 6 bases had no gene match. CDR1 LNHDA and CDR2 SQIVND come from the germline V gene (reference sequence). The CDR3 here is CASSMLASGASYNEQFF. The CDR3 DNA reads as TGTGCCAGTAGTATGTTGGCTAGCGGGGCCTCCTACAATGAGCAGTTCTTC.